The clone carrying this T cell receptor (beta chain) was seen only once. Its antigen is as yet unknown. This sample was taken from a study of T cell responses to AZD1222 COVID-19 vaccine. Study-level results: Unmutated variant regions are reportedly the target of nearly half of TCRs that are spike-specific. White British ancestry dominated among donors, who included more females, and clonal diversity was possibly underestimated. Increases in Spike-specific TCR breadth and depth were seen after two AZD1222 doses.

Here immunoSEQ multiplex PCR was the method, and the copy in TCRdb shows in-frame clones only, minus some. The table shows roughly 120,000 clones, with about 91% occurring only once. Trimming took 6 bases from V and 0 from J, leaving 18 bases between them. Germline CDR1 reads MNHEY; CDR2 reads SMNVEV (reference sequence). This CDR3 has 17 amino acids. The V call is TRBV27, the J call TRBJ1-5; possible D gene TRBD1, 6 bases. This sequence was found in an adult in good health. Here the sequenced sample was peripheral blood, taken on day 0 of AZD1222 vaccination. The CDR3 DNA reads TGTGCCAGCAGAGCAGGGGCCCCCCATTATAGCAATCAGCCCCAGCATTTT. Its protein is CASRAGAPHYSNQPQHF.